Described below is a single T cell receptor (beta chain) sequence and its context. The CDR3 is 16 amino acids. Germline V gene data show CDR1 as KGHSH and CDR2 as LQKENI. V shed 6 bases and J shed 4 bases, with 18 bases lying between them. The sample is drawn from a study of radiotherapy plus CTLA-4 blockade in lung cancer. Profiling relied on immunoSEQ multiplex PCR, and the TCRdb table lists in-frame clones only, not all of them. The sample yields 75,000 to 100,000 clones, about 86% seen once. Each patient with chemo-refractory metastatic non-small-cell lung cancer was treated with focal radiation plus CTLA-4 blockade using ipilimumab.

Sequencing used peripheral blood, obtained from a patient treated with radiotherapy plus ipilimumab. The V gene is TRBV18, the J gene TRBJ2-2, with D tentatively TRBD1 or TRBD2 (5 bases each). The receptor was isolated from a human donor with non-small cell lung cancer that progressed on radiotherapy plus ipilimumab. This CDR3 reads CASSRTGTPSTGELFF. The CDR3 DNA follows: TGTGCCAGCTCTCGCACCGGGACCCCCTCCACCGGGGAGCTGTTTTTT.